This T cell receptor (beta chain) was profiled in a study of long-term antiretroviral therapy in people with HIV. Study results and limitations: On ART adherence, viral resistance or therapy changes, no data were available. Clones that had undergone expansion before ART prevailed in the repertoire throughout all time points. Narrower CDR3 length ranges marked HIV repertoires relative to controls. Post-ART diversity increased but stayed below transplant donor controls.

With regard to this clone: What it recognizes is unknown.

This CDR3 has 13 residues. The trim removed 3 bases at V and 11 bases at J, leaving 8 bases unmatched. CDR1 and CDR2 from the germline V gene are MNHNS and SASEGT. An immunoSEQ assay, version v3.0, was performed at survey level. Libraries were prepared by immunoSEQ multiplex PCR; TCRdb keeps only in-frame clonotypes and omits some of them. This table has roughly 42,000 clones, 86% appearing once. The rearrangement uses TRBV6-1 and TRBJ1-1; 8 bases are a match to TRBD1. The specimen comprised unsorted PBMCs, sampled 1.2 years after starting antiretroviral therapy. This TCR was recovered from a woman in her forties or fifties with HIV. CDR3 sequence: CASSENWDRQAFF. The DNA for the CDR3 is TGTGCCAGCAGTGAGAATTGGGACAGGCAGGCTTTCTTT.